This T cell receptor (beta chain) comes out of a study of T cell responses to AZD1222 COVID-19 vaccine. This CDR3 is built from 13 residues. Germline loops: CDR1 SGHNT, CDR2 YYREEE (reference sequence). Trimming shortened V by 4 bases and J by 0 bases, and 7 bases separated the two germline ends. Produced via immunoSEQ multiplex PCR; TCRdb's table is partial and in-frame only. The data show roughly 80,000 clones, with approximately 90% seen just once and approximately 5% held by the top ten. Only one count was recorded for this clone. The V call is TRBV5-4, the J call TRBJ1-2; no clear D. The receptor was derived from an adult who received the AZD1222 COVID-19 vaccine. The sequencing used peripheral blood, collected 28 days after the second AZD1222 dose. In nucleotides, the CDR3 is TGTGCCAGCAGCCCAGACACTAACTATGGCTACACCTTC. It codes for CASSPDTNYGYTF.